The subject of this entry is one TCR beta chain. Profiled with immunoSEQ multiplex PCR; TCRdb holds only in-frame clones, not every one. Of nearly 55,000 clones listed, around 83% are singletons. These data originate in a study of blood T cell repertoires in COVID-19. CDR3 size: 13 residues. V shed 10 bases, J shed 4 bases, and the junction held 8 bases outside the gene matches. CDR1 SNHLY and CDR2 FYNNEI come from the germline V gene. Sequencing was performed on peripheral blood. This clonotype was obtained from an older man with active COVID-19. V and J are TRBV2 and TRBJ2-3; TRBD2 agrees at 7 bases. The CDR3 protein is CATRARGADTQYF. The DNA of the CDR3 is TGTGCCACGCGGGCCCGGGGGGCAGATACGCAGTATTTT.